This T cell receptor beta chain originates from a study of regulatory T cells in long-lasting Graves disease (dated by TCRdb to the early 2020s). Regarding the study in general: Antithyroid drugs had been taken for less than 3 months by newly diagnosed Graves' disease patients. A total of some 35 samples underwent TCR sequencing, from about 13 patients with persistent Graves' disease and some 20 patients with newly diagnosed Graves' disease. Patients with persistent Graves' disease were compared with patients with newly diagnosed Graves' disease using TCR sequencing and RNA sequencing of peripheral blood. The study took place in China and was registered as a clinical trial. Beyond this particular receptor, the publication reports: Persistent patients shared more public clonotypes among themselves (around 3,000) than newly diagnosed patients did (about 970). Preferential use of TRBV28, TRBJ1-2 and TRBJ2-5 was observed in persistent disease, whereas TRBV20-1 and TRBJ2-1 were favored in newly diagnosed disease. Only the TCR beta chain was sequenced and analyzed. Only peripheral blood was studied, because thyroid tissue, the primary lesion, was inaccessible. The small sample size was acknowledged by the authors as a limitation that may reduce accuracy. Lower TCR Shannon entropy and fewer highly expanded clones were observed in persistent Graves' disease patients than in newly diagnosed patients, which suggested clonal expansion.

What the time point label conveys for this sample: newly diagnosed GD, antithyroid drugs for less than 3 months. RNA was extracted from PBMCs in TRIzol for both TCR sequencing and RNA sequencing. The diagnosis of Graves' disease followed American Thyroid Association guidelines. The patients came from an endocrinology department in Xi'an, China. Each patient gave 9 to 10 milliliters of peripheral blood, collected in an EDTA anticoagulant tube. Ficoll Paque Plus density gradient separation was used to isolate PBMCs, and no further T cell sorting was done. RNA quality was checked with an Agilent 2100 Bioanalyzer and agarose gel, and concentration with a NanoDrop 2000. In its sample, this clonotype was seen many times. The antigen it recognizes is unknown. No clone much larger than this one lies a single base away; base qualities are absent. Library construction relied on multiplex PCR. The instrument was an Illumina HiSeq 4000. CDR3 regions were amplified by Arm-PCR with iRepertoire HTBI primers to construct TCR beta libraries. PCR products were gel purified before sequencing. Per the source publication's procedure: A total of 60 to 80 TRBV and 14 TRBJ segments were identified across samples and were used for gene usage analysis of CDR3 amino acid clonotypes. COPE and FqMerger were used to merge filtered high-quality paired reads into contigs. BLAST was used to align contigs to the IMGT TRBV, TRBD and TRBJ reference genes, and CDR3 was defined following IMGT. Highly expanded clones were defined as clonotypes with a frequency above 0.1%. Shannon entropy served as the measure of repertoire diversity, while the Gini coefficient captured V-J evenness. Clonotypes shared by more than one individual were considered public. Through fastp at Q25 and MiXCR, TCRdb rebuilt clones from the public reads, retaining in-frame beta chains. Rows with a matching CDR3 protein are joined into one entry that keeps the most common DNA and genes. TCRdb, not the original authors, processed these V and J calls. This sample gives about 200,000 distinct CDR3 sequences in total; roughly 20% of them show up just once. Roughly 12% of the sample is held by the ten biggest clonotypes.

For CDR1 and CDR2, the germline V gene lists SNHLY and FYNNEI. There are 16 amino acids in the CDR3, from cysteine to phenylalanine inclusive. Only the CDR3 portion is preserved as DNA: 48 bases, with reading frame beginning at the first base. The V and J ends are trimmed by 5 bases and 2 bases, leaving 17 bases between them. This same sample was also part of a study on T cells in Graves' hyperthyroidism and ophthalmopathy. As that second study puts it: Graves' hyperthyroidism was defined as stable when no progression to ophthalmopathy occurred over 18 months of follow-up. Hyperthyroidism patients were newly diagnosed, had a disease duration of under 2 months, and were aged 18 to 65 years. Any patient with an uncontrolled infection, another autoimmune disease, pregnancy or lactation was excluded. Diagnoses were based on clinical symptoms, serum thyroxine and TRAb, thyroid ultrasound and orbital computed tomography. The first round of RT-PCR for the TCR CDR3 was performed with the HTBI primer set and the Qiagen OneStep RT-PCR kit. Most expanded thyroid clonotypes (frequency above 0.001) were also found in blood, which suggests that blood repertoires may mirror thyroid immune responses. In cross-validation, a model built on a 13 V-J signature told ophthalmopathy apart from stable hyperthyroidism with just under 90% sensitivity and approximately 81% specificity, and in testing the same model reached 80%/75%. In validation, the model predicted progression to ophthalmopathy a median of roughly 6.5 months before onset, with over 55% sensitivity and just under 75% specificity. To identify TCR V-J signatures that set the groups apart, the researchers used a discovery cohort of 100 patients, made up of 43 with Graves' ophthalmopathy and about 60 with stable Graves' hyperthyroidism. Prospective prediction of ophthalmopathy was tested in an independent validation cohort of approximately 19 hyperthyroidism patients and approximately 17 patients who later progressed to ophthalmopathy. The 80 to 100 discovery patients were randomly divided into training and test sets at a 7:3 ratio. The study also compared thyroid tissue and blood T-cell repertoires from about six Graves' hyperthyroidism patients. Once sampling was done, hyperthyroidism patients were given methimazole at a starting dose of 30 mg daily, whereas ophthalmopathy patients were given high-dose intravenous methylprednisolone. The libraries were constructed in a second round of multiplex PCR and then size-selected and purified. Sequencing of the libraries was done on an Illumina HiSeq2000 using paired-end 100 bp reads. SOAPnuke was used to process the raw data, throwing out any read that contained adapters or uncalled bases, had a mean Phred below 15, or lacked an exact constant-primer or identifier match. COPE v1.2.5 was used to merge high-quality paired reads, and clonotypes were defined as unique nucleotide sequences. MiTCR v1.1 was used to align the clonotypes against IMGT TRBV, TRBD and TRBJ reference segments. Only V-J combinations with frequency above 0.0001, covering 99.2% of repertoires, were analysed. The TCS score was defined as the ratio of F50 (clonal expansion) to E x V (chaos), calculated using BLOSUM62-based TCRdist between CDR3 peptides within each V-J. Welch's t-statistics and random forest reduced fewer than 550 V-J features to roughly 13, which were used in a naive Bayes classifier (R e1071). No statistical method was used to fix the sample size in advance, and group allocation was not hidden from the investigators. According to the paper, TCR Vbeta CDR3 sequencing was carried out on approximately 140 peripheral blood samples, which came from around 43 ophthalmopathy, some 73 hyperthyroidism and roughly 17 progressor patients.

This sequence was found in a young woman with Graves disease. Donor details come from another sample of the same person, matched by shared clones. The sequence is built from TRBV2 and TRBJ2-3; the D gene is perhaps TRBD1, from 5 matching bases. The sample consisted of peripheral blood mononuclear cells (PBMCs), taken at new diagnosis, from a patient treated with antithyroid drugs. Here the CDR3 is given as CASSPDSLLHTDTQYF. The sequence in DNA is TGTGCCAGCAGTCCCGACAGTCTCCTCCACACAGATACGCAGTATTTT.